The rows below give T cell receptor beta chains drawn from one sample of a study of OX40 agonist ivuxolimab in advanced cancers. Some clones are missing from TCRdb's copy, which holds only in-frame ones; the method was immunoSEQ multiplex PCR. In the table there are 60,000 to 80,000 clones, 70% to 85% of which are singletons. The starting material was CD4+ or CD8+ T cells sorted from blood, obtained in a trial of the OX40 agonist ivuxolimab. The receptors were sampled from an adult with an advanced solid tumor such as melanoma, head and neck, liver or kidney cancer. Each CDR3 is given with its conserved first and last residue. Fields, in order: D gene, V gene, J gene, CDR3 length, clone size, CDR3 DNA, CDR3 protein. D genes are given only for firm matches. Not every row has a clone size; where given, it reads once, few, many or a size class.

D gene: -; V gene: TRBV5-1; J gene: TRBJ2-5; CDR3 length: 13; clone size: -; CDR3 DNA: TGCGCCAGCAGCTTGGTAGGACATGAGACCCAGTACTTC; CDR3 protein: CASSLVGHETQYF
D gene: -; V gene: TRBV7-3; J gene: TRBJ2-1; CDR3 length: 13; clone size: -; CDR3 DNA: TGTGCCAGCACCAGGGCCGTATACAATGAGCAGTTCTTC; CDR3 protein: CASTRAVYNEQFF
D gene: -; V gene: TRBV4-3; J gene: TRBJ1-4; CDR3 length: 15; clone size: -; CDR3 DNA: TGCGCCAGCAGCCAAGATTCCCAAAGGAATGAAAAACTGTTTTTT; CDR3 protein: CASSQDSQRNEKLFF
D gene: TRBD2; V gene: TRBV11-2; J gene: TRBJ2-5; CDR3 length: 16; clone size: -; CDR3 DNA: TGTGCCAGCAGCTTAGCGCTAGCGGGAGGGCAAGAGACCCAGTACTTC; CDR3 protein: CASSLALAGGQETQYF
D gene: TRBD2; V gene: TRBV10-3; J gene: TRBJ2-4; CDR3 length: 16; clone size: few; CDR3 DNA: TGTGCCATCGGGCCCTCGGGGTCTAGCGGGGAAAACATTCAGTACTTC; CDR3 protein: CAIGPSGSSGENIQYF
D gene: TRBD1; V gene: TRBV6-1; J gene: TRBJ2-7; CDR3 length: 13; clone size: -; CDR3 DNA: TGTGCCGTCGGGACAGGGGGCCCCTACGAGCAGTACTTC; CDR3 protein: CAVGTGGPYEQYF
D gene: -; V gene: TRBV4-3; J gene: TRBJ2-5; CDR3 length: 16; clone size: -; CDR3 DNA: TGCGCCAGCAGCCAAGAGTTGCAGGGTCTAGATGAGACCCAGTACTTC; CDR3 protein: CASSQELQGLDETQYF
D gene: -; V gene: TRBV28; J gene: TRBJ2-1; CDR3 length: 14; clone size: -; CDR3 DNA: TGTGCCAGCAGTTCGGGACTGGATTACAATGAGCAGTTCTTC; CDR3 protein: CASSSGLDYNEQFF
D gene: -; V gene: TRBV6-1; J gene: TRBJ2-3; CDR3 length: 12; clone size: -; CDR3 DNA: TGTGCCAGCAGTGCGGACACAGATACGCAGTATTTT; CDR3 protein: CASSADTDTQYF
D gene: -; V gene: TRBV28; J gene: TRBJ1-1; CDR3 length: 13; clone size: -; CDR3 DNA: TGTGCCAGCAGTCGGGGGCCGCGCACTGAAGCTTTCTTT; CDR3 protein: CASSRGPRTEAFF
D gene: -; V gene: TRBV6-5; J gene: TRBJ1-2; CDR3 length: 14; clone size: -; CDR3 DNA: TGTGCCAGCAGTTACGATGGGGAGGGCTATGGCTACACCTTC; CDR3 protein: CASSYDGEGYGYTF
D gene: -; V gene: TRBV28; J gene: TRBJ2-7; CDR3 length: 13; clone size: once; CDR3 DNA: TGTGCCAGCAGTTCCCCCCAGAGTTACGAGCAGTACTTC; CDR3 protein: CASSSPQSYEQYF
D gene: TRBD1; V gene: TRBV2; J gene: TRBJ2-3; CDR3 length: 12; clone size: -; CDR3 DNA: TGTGCCAGCAGTGTAGGGGGCGATACGCAGTATTTT; CDR3 protein: CASSVGGDTQYF
D gene: -; V gene: TRBV19; J gene: TRBJ1-2; CDR3 length: 14; clone size: -; CDR3 DNA: TGTGCCAGTAGTATTGAAGACCCTGGCTATGGCTACACCTTC; CDR3 protein: CASSIEDPGYGYTF
D gene: -; V gene: TRBV14; J gene: TRBJ2-7; CDR3 length: 14; clone size: -; CDR3 DNA: TGTGCCAGCAGCCAACTGGGACACCGCTACGAGCAGTACTTC; CDR3 protein: CASSQLGHRYEQYF
D gene: TRBD2; V gene: TRBV27; J gene: TRBJ2-7; CDR3 length: 13; clone size: -; CDR3 DNA: TGTGCCAGCAGATCCATAGCGGGATACGAGCAGTACTTC; CDR3 protein: CASRSIAGYEQYF
D gene: -; V gene: TRBV5-6; J gene: TRBJ2-6; CDR3 length: 17; clone size: -; CDR3 DNA: TGTGCCAGCAGCCAGACCTGGGGGGACCCTGGGGCCAACGTCCTGACTTTC; CDR3 protein: CASSQTWGDPGANVLTF
D gene: -; V gene: TRBV27; J gene: TRBJ1-5; CDR3 length: 15; clone size: few; CDR3 DNA: TGTGCCAGCAGCTCCTGGGGACAAGACAATCAGCCCCAGCATTTT; CDR3 protein: CASSSWGQDNQPQHF
D gene: -; V gene: TRBV7-2; J gene: TRBJ1-2; CDR3 length: 15; clone size: -; CDR3 DNA: TGTGCCAGCAGTCCCCAGGCCCAGCCCCTCGATGGCTACACCTTC; CDR3 protein: CASSPQAQPLDGYTF
D gene: TRBD1; V gene: TRBV5-6; J gene: TRBJ2-5; CDR3 length: 14; clone size: -; CDR3 DNA: TGTGCCAGCAGCTCGGACAGGCCCGGAGAGACCCAGTACTTC; CDR3 protein: CASSSDRPGETQYF
D gene: TRBD1; V gene: TRBV11-3; J gene: TRBJ2-2; CDR3 length: 15; clone size: once; CDR3 DNA: TGTGCCAGCAGCCTGGGACAGCCTAACACCGGGGAGCTGTTTTTT; CDR3 protein: CASSLGQPNTGELFF
D gene: -; V gene: TRBV4-3; J gene: TRBJ2-2; CDR3 length: 14; clone size: -; CDR3 DNA: TGCGCCAGCAGCCAGCGACTTATTTCAGGGGAGCTGTTTTTT; CDR3 protein: CASSQRLISGELFF
D gene: TRBD1; V gene: TRBV7-2; J gene: TRBJ1-2; CDR3 length: 15; clone size: -; CDR3 DNA: TGTGCCAGCAGCTGGGGACAGGTGAATTCCTATGGCTACACCTTC; CDR3 protein: CASSWGQVNSYGYTF
D gene: -; V gene: TRBV5-1; J gene: TRBJ1-1; CDR3 length: 16; clone size: few; CDR3 DNA: TGCGCCAGCAGCCTAGACGGGACGGGGATGAACACTGAAGCTTTCTTT; CDR3 protein: CASSLDGTGMNTEAFF
D gene: -; V gene: TRBV2; J gene: TRBJ2-1; CDR3 length: 15; clone size: -; CDR3 DNA: TGTGCCAGCAGTGAAGGCGGGACCGGAACCAATGAGCAGTTCTTC; CDR3 protein: CASSEGGTGTNEQFF
D gene: -; V gene: TRBV5-4; J gene: TRBJ2-6; CDR3 length: 15; clone size: -; CDR3 DNA: TGTGCCAGCAGCTTGGAAGGGGCCCGGGCCAACGTCCTGACTTTC; CDR3 protein: CASSLEGARANVLTF
D gene: -; V gene: TRBV27; J gene: TRBJ2-7; CDR3 length: 17; clone size: -; CDR3 DNA: TGTGCCAGCAGGTCACAAACAACAGGGAATCCCTTCTACGAGCAGTACTTC; CDR3 protein: CASRSQTTGNPFYEQYF
D gene: TRBD1; V gene: TRBV7-2; J gene: TRBJ2-7; CDR3 length: 16; clone size: -; CDR3 DNA: TGTGCCAGCAGCAAACAGGGGCGCCAATACACCTACGAGCAGTACTTC; CDR3 protein: CASSKQGRQYTYEQYF
D gene: -; V gene: TRBV2; J gene: TRBJ2-1; CDR3 length: 14; clone size: once; CDR3 DNA: TGTGCCAGCAACCTAATGGTAACAGGGAGCGAGCAGTTCTTC; CDR3 protein: CASNLMVTGSEQFF
D gene: -; V gene: TRBV7-6; J gene: TRBJ2-7; CDR3 length: 13; clone size: -; CDR3 DNA: TGTGCCAGCAGCCTGGGTAGGGGCTACGAGCAGTACTTC; CDR3 protein: CASSLGRGYEQYF
D gene: -; V gene: TRBV19; J gene: TRBJ1-2; CDR3 length: 15; clone size: few; CDR3 DNA: TGTGCCAGTACCCCAACCCCAGACGGGTCTAATGGCTACACCTTC; CDR3 protein: CASTPTPDGSNGYTF
D gene: -; V gene: TRBV5-5; J gene: TRBJ2-2; CDR3 length: 15; clone size: -; CDR3 DNA: TGTGCCAGCAGCTTGGTTCAGTTTAACACCGGGGAGCTGTTTTTT; CDR3 protein: CASSLVQFNTGELFF
D gene: -; V gene: TRBV6-4; J gene: TRBJ1-2; CDR3 length: 13; clone size: -; CDR3 DNA: TGTGCCAGCAGTGACCGGCAGGGTGGTGGCTACACCTTC; CDR3 protein: CASSDRQGGGYTF
D gene: -; V gene: TRBV19; J gene: TRBJ1-5; CDR3 length: 12; clone size: few; CDR3 DNA: TGTGCCAGCCAAGGGGCGGGGCCGCCCCAGCATTTT; CDR3 protein: CASQGAGPPQHF
D gene: TRBD1; V gene: TRBV2; J gene: TRBJ1-5; CDR3 length: 13; clone size: few; CDR3 DNA: TGTGCCAGCAGTCAACAGGGGCGACAGCCCCAGCATTTT; CDR3 protein: CASSQQGRQPQHF
D gene: -; V gene: TRBV2; J gene: TRBJ1-1; CDR3 length: 14; clone size: -; CDR3 DNA: TGTGCCAGCAACAGGATGCCAGGGAACACTGAAGCTTTCTTT; CDR3 protein: CASNRMPGNTEAFF
D gene: -; V gene: TRBV5-1; J gene: TRBJ2-7; CDR3 length: 14; clone size: few; CDR3 DNA: TGCGCCAGCAGCTTGGAGGGCGAGACCTACGAGCAGTACTTC; CDR3 protein: CASSLEGETYEQYF
D gene: -; V gene: TRBV7-8; J gene: TRBJ2-2; CDR3 length: 17; clone size: once; CDR3 DNA: TGTGCCAGCAAACTAAGGTGGGGGAGTGAAGGCTCCGGGGAGCTGTTTTTT; CDR3 protein: CASKLRWGSEGSGELFF
D gene: TRBD1; V gene: TRBV5-1; J gene: TRBJ2-1; CDR3 length: 15; clone size: -; CDR3 DNA: TGCGCCAGCAGCTCGGGACAGGGGGCGATCTCTGAGCAGTTCTTC; CDR3 protein: CASSSGQGAISEQFF
D gene: -; V gene: TRBV7-2; J gene: TRBJ1-2; CDR3 length: 15; clone size: -; CDR3 DNA: TGTGCCAGCAGCTTAGAAGGGACATCCGGCTATGGCTACACCTTC; CDR3 protein: CASSLEGTSGYGYTF
D gene: -; V gene: TRBV19; J gene: TRBJ2-2; CDR3 length: 15; clone size: -; CDR3 DNA: TGTGCCAGTAGTACCCGGGACGGAGTTCCCGGGGAGCTGTTTTTT; CDR3 protein: CASSTRDGVPGELFF
D gene: TRBD2; V gene: TRBV5-1; J gene: TRBJ2-2; CDR3 length: 16; clone size: -; CDR3 DNA: TGCGCCAGCAGCCCGGGACTAGCGAGTCTCACCGGGGAGCTGTTTTTT; CDR3 protein: CASSPGLASLTGELFF
D gene: TRBD1; V gene: TRBV29-1; J gene: TRBJ2-5; CDR3 length: 14; clone size: -; CDR3 DNA: TGCAGCGTCCCGGACAGGGGATCCCAAGAGACCCAGTACTTC; CDR3 protein: CSVPDRGSQETQYF
D gene: TRBD1; V gene: TRBV30; J gene: TRBJ1-4; CDR3 length: 18; clone size: -; CDR3 DNA: TGTGCCTGGCACCCCGTTTACAGGGGGCTTACCTTTAATGAAAAACTGTTTTTT; CDR3 protein: CAWHPVYRGLTFNEKLFF
D gene: TRBD1; V gene: TRBV6-5; J gene: TRBJ2-5; CDR3 length: 15; clone size: -; CDR3 DNA: TGTGCCAGCAGTTCCGCGACAGGGGAAGGAGAGACCCAGTACTTC; CDR3 protein: CASSSATGEGETQYF
D gene: TRBD2; V gene: TRBV9; J gene: TRBJ2-1; CDR3 length: 15; clone size: -; CDR3 DNA: TGTGCCAGCAGCGTAGCTAGCGGGTATAACAATGAGCAGTTCTTC; CDR3 protein: CASSVASGYNNEQFF
D gene: TRBD2; V gene: TRBV19; J gene: TRBJ2-5; CDR3 length: 16; clone size: -; CDR3 DNA: TGTGCCAGTAGTTTGGAAATGCGGACTAGTCTGGAGACCCAGTACTTC; CDR3 protein: CASSLEMRTSLETQYF
D gene: TRBD2; V gene: TRBV5-6; J gene: TRBJ2-7; CDR3 length: 14; clone size: few; CDR3 DNA: TGTGCCAGCAGCTTGCTAGCGGGAAAGAACGAGCAGTACTTC; CDR3 protein: CASSLLAGKNEQYF
D gene: -; V gene: TRBV5-6; J gene: TRBJ2-3; CDR3 length: 19; clone size: -; CDR3 DNA: TGTGCCAGCGACGAGAGGCTAGCGTACCCTGATTCTAGCACAGATACGCAGTATTTT; CDR3 protein: CASDERLAYPDSSTDTQYF
D gene: -; V gene: TRBV15; J gene: TRBJ1-3; CDR3 length: 16; clone size: -; CDR3 DNA: TGTGCCACCAGCAAAACTTATTCCGCTTCTGGAAACACCATATATTTT; CDR3 protein: CATSKTYSASGNTIYF
D gene: TRBD2; V gene: TRBV28; J gene: TRBJ2-3; CDR3 length: 14; clone size: -; CDR3 DNA: TGTGCCAGCAGCCCCCGCGGGGGAGGAGATACGCAGTATTTT; CDR3 protein: CASSPRGGGDTQYF
D gene: TRBD1; V gene: TRBV2; J gene: TRBJ2-6; CDR3 length: 18; clone size: -; CDR3 DNA: TGTGCCAGCAGGAACTCACGGGACAGTTACTCTGGGGCCAACGTCCTGACTTTC; CDR3 protein: CASRNSRDSYSGANVLTF
D gene: -; V gene: TRBV29-1; J gene: TRBJ2-7; CDR3 length: 11; clone size: once; CDR3 DNA: TGCAGCGTTGAGAGGGCCTACGAGCAGTACTTC; CDR3 protein: CSVERAYEQYF
D gene: TRBD2; V gene: TRBV28; J gene: TRBJ2-2; CDR3 length: 15; clone size: -; CDR3 DNA: TGTGCCAGCAGTTTAGGACTAGGGGCCACCGGGGAGCTGTTTTTT; CDR3 protein: CASSLGLGATGELFF
D gene: TRBD2; V gene: TRBV4-3; J gene: TRBJ2-2; CDR3 length: 16; clone size: -; CDR3 DNA: TGCGCCAGCAGTCTGACTAGCGGGAGGACTGGCGGGGAGCTGTTTTTT; CDR3 protein: CASSLTSGRTGGELFF
D gene: -; V gene: TRBV6-1; J gene: TRBJ2-5; CDR3 length: 14; clone size: once; CDR3 DNA: TGTGCCACCTCCTTAGGGCAGGCACAAGAGACCCAGTACTTC; CDR3 protein: CATSLGQAQETQYF
D gene: -; V gene: TRBV11-1; J gene: TRBJ2-7; CDR3 length: 15; clone size: -; CDR3 DNA: TGTGCCAGCAGCTTATTAGGACAGACATACTACGAGCAGTACTTC; CDR3 protein: CASSLLGQTYYEQYF
D gene: -; V gene: TRBV19; J gene: TRBJ1-5; CDR3 length: 16; clone size: -; CDR3 DNA: TGTGCCAGTAGTCTAGACCTAGGGGAACAGGATCAGCCCCAGCATTTT; CDR3 protein: CASSLDLGEQDQPQHF
D gene: -; V gene: TRBV19; J gene: TRBJ1-1; CDR3 length: 11; clone size: few; CDR3 DNA: TGTGCCAGTAGTGAGTACAGTGAAGCTTTCTTT; CDR3 protein: CASSEYSEAFF